Shown below are 22 T cell receptor beta chains from a single sample sequenced in a study of blood T cell repertoires in COVID-19. Method: immunoSEQ multiplex PCR; TCRdb's copy keeps in-frame clones and lacks some. The data contain 220,000 or so clones, over 80% of them seen just once; the ten biggest clones take up around 0.8%. Sequencing input: PBMCs or T cells enriched from blood (not recorded which). These receptor sequences come from a man aged 50-60 years who had been exposed to COVID-19.

The chain is built from TRBV28 and TRBJ1-3; tentative D call: TRBD1 (6 bases). The CDR3 spans 17 residues. Germline V gene lookup returns CDR1 MDHEN and CDR2 SYDVKM. V was shortened by 3 bases and J by 3 bases, with 18 bases between the two germline ends. The CDR3 region is CASSFRWTASRGNTIYF. CDR3 nucleotide sequence: TGTGCCAGCAGTTTCCGATGGACAGCGAGTCGTGGAAACACCATATATTTT.

The sample holds one count of this clone. This chain uses TRBV6-5 with TRBJ1-5, with 7 positions matching TRBD1. CDR1 and CDR2 from the germline V gene are MNHEY and SVGAGI. CDR3 size: 14 residues. V lost 6 bases and J lost 9; bases outside the gene matches: 11. The CDR3 nucleotides are TGTGCCAGCAGCTCACAGGGGCCGGAGCGGCCCCAGCATTTT. It is translated as CASSSQGPERPQHF.

V is TRBV19 and J is TRBJ1-2; D is unresolved. The V gene lost 6 bases and the J gene lost 4 bases, with 15 bases spanning the gap. The germline CDR1 and CDR2 sequences are LNHDA and SQIVND (reference sequence). This CDR3 comprises 14 residues. Here the CDR3 DNA reads TGTGCCAGTAGCCCACACCGGGATACCTATGGCTACACCTTC. It yields the protein CASSPHRDTYGYTF.

J is TRBJ2-1 and V is TRBV5-1, with 16 bases matching TRBD2. Unmatched junction bases numbered 2, after V lost 3 bases and J lost 2 bases. The CDR3 is 17 residues long. The germline CDR1 and CDR2 sequences are SGHRS and YFSETQ. CDR3 sequence: CASSSGTSGGAYNEQFF. CDR3 coding DNA: TGCGCCAGCAGCTCCGGGACTAGCGGGGGGGCCTACAATGAGCAGTTCTTC.

This sequence joins TRBV3-1 (or the pseudogene TRBV3-2) and TRBJ2-1; 10 nucleotides align to TRBD2. V shed 3 bases and J 5 bases; nucleotides not matched to a gene: 4. This CDR3 spans 15 amino acids. The germline V gene has CDR1 LGHDT and CDR2 YNNKEL (reference sequence). The CDR3 DNA sequence: TGTGCCAGCAGCCAGTTAGCGGGGGGCCACAATGAGCAGTTCTTC. This sequence encodes CASSQLAGGHNEQFF.

The V gene is TRBV24-1, the J gene TRBJ1-1; 7 positions match TRBD1. CDR3 length: 12 residues. The germline gives CDR1 KGHDR, CDR2 SFDVKD. V dropped 3 bases and J dropped 7; count of bases not matched to a gene: 1. The CDR3 bases are TGTGCCACCAGTGATCCAGGGGGTGAAGCTTTCTTT. It codes for CATSDPGGEAFF.

V and J are TRBV18 and TRBJ1-1, with a weak D call TRBD1 (6 bases). In germline, CDR1 is KGHSH, CDR2 LQKENI. With 4 bases removed from V and 1 base from J, the gap between germline ends came to 10 bases. The CDR3 is 14 residues long. The CDR3 spells CASSLSTGNTEAFF. The CDR3, as DNA: TGTGCCAGCTCACTCTCGACAGGGAACACTGAAGCTTTCTTT.

The V call is TRBV7-8, the J call TRBJ1-1; D gene unclear. The CDR3 totals 13 residues. Germline CDR1 reads SGHVS; CDR2 reads FQNEAQ. Trimming took 2 bases from V and 6 from J, leaving 10 bases between them. CDR3 sequence (DNA): TGTGCCAGCAGCTTAAAACTGAGGGCTGAAGCTTTCTTT. It is translated as CASSLKLRAEAFF.

The genes are TRBV7-3 and TRBJ2-7, with TRBD1 matching 7 bases. Germline V CDR1 and CDR2: SGHTA, FQGTGA. This CDR3 spans 12 amino acids. Trimming removed 10 bases from V and 6 bases from J; junction bases left unmatched: 9. The CDR3 protein is CANDREGFEQYV. The CDR3 DNA sequence: TGTGCCAACGACAGGGAAGGTTTCGAGCAGTACGTC.

In DNA form, the CDR3 reads TGTGCCAGCAGCCAAGGGACAGTTCCCCTCTATGGCTACACCTTC. Residues: CASSQGTVPLYGYTF. The V call is TRBV3-1 (or the pseudogene TRBV3-2), the J call TRBJ1-2, with D possibly TRBD1 on 6 matching bases. V lost 1 base and J lost 4, with 13 bases in between. Germline values: CDR1 LGHDT, CDR2 YNNKEL (reference sequence). This CDR3 is built from 15 residues.

The chain uses TRBV2 and TRBJ2-5, with a weak D call TRBD2 (5 bases). This CDR3 comprises 13 residues. Germline V CDR1 and CDR2: SNHLY, FYNNEI. V lost 3 bases and J 5 bases, leaving 10 bases between the germline ends. Here the CDR3 DNA reads TGTGCCAGCAGTGATATAGCGAGTGAGACCCAGTACTTC. Translated, it gives CASSDIASETQYF.

The J gene is TRBJ2-3, the V gene TRBV3-1 (or the pseudogene TRBV3-2), with 11 bases matching TRBD2. After removal of 4 bases from V and 6 bases from J, the junction contained 0 bases not matched to a gene. Germline CDR1 LGHDT, CDR2 YNNKEL (reference sequence). CDR3 length: 13 residues. The CDR3: CASSLAGGDTQYF. CDR3 in DNA: TGTGCCAGCAGCCTAGCGGGGGGGGATACGCAGTATTTT.

The chain carries TRBV5-1 and TRBJ2-7; D unresolved. Trimming removed 2 bases at V and 2 bases at J, with 11 bases between. CDR1 is SGHRS, CDR2 YFSETQ, per germline. This CDR3 spans 14 amino acids. The CDR3 DNA follows: TGCGCCAGCAGCTTCCGTCACCCGGCCTACGAGCAGTACTTC. Amino acids: CASSFRHPAYEQYF. The full variable domain, in which reference TRBV5-1 and TRBJ2-7 provide the parts outside the CDR3, is KAGVTQTPRYLIKTRGQQVTLSCSPISGHRSVSWYQQTPGQGLQFLFEYFSETQRNKGNFPGRFSGRQFSNSRSEMNVSTLELGDSALYLCASSFRHPAYEQYFGPGTRLTVT.

The chain couples TRBV2 to TRBJ1-4; 7 bases are a match to TRBD1. Unmatched junction bases numbered 5, after V lost 2 bases and J lost 8 bases. The CDR3 length is 14 residues. The V gene's germline CDR1 is SNHLY and CDR2 FYNNEI. The CDR3 DNA follows: TGTGCCAGCAGTGAAAGGGGGCGCGTCGAAAAACTGTTTTTT. This sequence encodes CASSERGRVEKLFF.

The rearrangement uses TRBV29-1 and TRBJ2-2; a possible D gene is TRBD2 (6 bases). The CDR3 spans 18 residues. The germline CDR1 and CDR2 sequences are SQVTM and ANQGSEA. Between the trimmed V and J ends, which lost 5 bases and 5 bases, there was a span of 27 bases. The CDR3 region is CSVFAGGYFSGLTGELFF. DNA for the CDR3: TGCAGCGTTTTCGCCGGGGGATATTTCTCGGGTCTTACCGGGGAGCTGTTTTTT.

The rearrangement links TRBV7-2 to TRBJ1-2; D not resolved. Trimming left V 2 bases short and J 3 bases short, with 13 bases between. The CDR3 loop spans 15 amino acids. The V gene's germline CDR1 is SGHTA and CDR2 FQGNSA. The CDR3: CASSLLTISDYGYTF. The CDR3 nucleotides read TGTGCCAGCAGCTTATTAACGATTTCGGACTATGGCTACACCTTC. The complete variable domain, with remaining parts taken from reference TRBV7-2 and TRBJ1-2, reads GAGVSQSPSNKVTEKGKDVELRCDPISGHTALYWYRQSLGQGLEFLIYFQGNSAPDKSGLPSDRFSAERTGGSVSTLTIQRTQQEDSAVYLCASSLLTISDYGYTFGSGTRLTVV.

V usage is TRBV5-3 and J usage is TRBJ2-1; TRBD2 agrees at 7 bases. TRBV5-3 qualifies as an ORF whose function is uncertain. The CDR3 covers 17 residues. The J segment lost 7 bases and the V segment lost 0 bases, leaving 13 bases of the junction unmatched. The CDR3 nucleotides read TGTGCCAGAAGCTTGGTTTGGCGGACTAGTTTCGGGAATGAGCAGTTCTTC. It encodes CARSLVWRTSFGNEQFF.

The chain combines TRBV5-8 with TRBJ2-5, with D possibly being TRBD1 (6 bases). CDR3 length: 13 residues. V was trimmed by 4 bases and J by 1 base, leaving 8 bases between them. CDR1 SGHTS and CDR2 YDEGEE come from the germline V gene. CDR3 in DNA: TGTGCCAGCAGCCACAGGGTCCAAGAGACCCAGTACTTC. Residues: CASSHRVQETQYF. Full variable domain (rest looked up from reference TRBV5-8 and TRBJ2-5): EAGVTQSPTHLIKTRGQQATLRCSPISGHTSVYWYQQALGLGLQFLLWYDEGEERNRGNFPPRFSGRQFPNYSSELNVNALELEDSALYLCASSHRVQETQYFGPGTRLLVL.

About this clone: Distinct nucleotide sequences in the sample also encode this CDR3. The J gene is TRBJ2-5, the V gene TRBV18; weak D call: TRBD2 (6 bases). The CDR3 totals 13 residues. The germline V gene encodes CDR1 KGHSH and CDR2 LQKENI. V lost 3 bases, J lost 1 base, and 6 bases lay in between. In DNA form, the CDR3 reads TGTGCCAGCTCACCGGGACTCCAAGAGACCCAGTACTTC. Its protein is CASSPGLQETQYF. Combining the CDR3 with reference TRBV18 and TRBJ2-5 gives the whole variable domain NAGVMQNPRHLVRRRGQEARLRCSPMKGHSHVYWYRQLPEEGLKFMVYLQKENIIDESGMPKERFSAEFPKEGPSILRIQQVVRGDSAAYFCASSPGLQETQYFGPGTRLLVL.

The chain uses TRBV5-1 and TRBJ2-4, with a tentative D call TRBD1 (6 bases). The CDR3 is made up of 14 amino acids. The germline CDR1 and CDR2 sequences are SGHRS and YFSETQ. V lost 2 bases and J 2 bases, leaving 8 bases between the germline ends. The CDR3 sequence: CASSLQGSKNIQYF. CDR3 DNA sequence: TGCGCCAGCAGCTTACAGGGATCCAAAAACATTCAGTACTTC.

J is TRBJ1-1 and V is TRBV28; D might be TRBD1 (6 bases). Deletions cut 6 bases from V and 0 bases from J, with 23 bases between. Germline V CDR1 and CDR2: MDHEN, SYDVKM. The CDR3 consists of 18 residues. The CDR3 bases are TGTGCCAGCAGACTTCAGACAGGAAGACCCCGGATGAACACTGAAGCTTTCTTT. Encoded protein: CASRLQTGRPRMNTEAFF.

The chain joins TRBV6-5 to TRBJ2-5; possibly TRBD2 for D (5 bases). This CDR3 has 14 residues. CDR1 is MNHEY, CDR2 SVGAGI, per germline. V lost 1 base and J lost 1, with 7 bases in between. CDR3: CASSYYRGQETQYF. The CDR3 coding sequence is TGTGCCAGCAGTTACTACCGGGGCCAAGAGACCCAGTACTTC.